This entry lists 8 T cell receptor beta chains sequenced from one sample in a study of blood T cell repertoires in COVID-19. TCRdb's copy holds only in-frame clones and misses some; the assay was immunoSEQ multiplex PCR. The sample lists approximately 270,000 clones, about 80% occurring once. The sequenced material came from peripheral blood. These TCRs come from a person aged 65 to 79 with COVID-19, enrolled during active disease.

The J gene is TRBJ1-6, the V gene TRBV28; tentative D call: TRBD1 (6 bases). CDR3 length: 13 residues. Germline CDR1 reads MDHEN; CDR2 reads SYDVKM. V shed 6 bases and J shed 13 bases, with 16 bases lying between them. CDR3 loop: CASREVTGNPLHF. CDR3 nucleotide sequence: TGTGCCAGCAGGGAAGTAACAGGGAATCCCCTCCACTTT.

In DNA, the CDR3 is TGTGCCAGCAGCCTGGCGGGGCCGGTGGACATTCAGTACTTC. Encoded protein: CASSLAGPVDIQYF. This chain links TRBV7-2 with TRBJ2-4, with D possibly being TRBD2 (6 bases). Germline V gives CDR1 SGHTA, CDR2 FQGNSA. The CDR3 is 14 residues long. The V end was cut by 5 bases, the J end by 8 bases, with 16 bases between.

This clone was counted once. The CDR3 protein is CASSVASGAGETQYF. Here the CDR3 DNA reads TGTGCCAGCAGCGTAGCCTCAGGGGCGGGTGAGACCCAGTACTTC. V gene TRBV9 combines with J gene TRBJ2-5; D perhaps matches TRBD1 (6 bases). V was clipped by 0 bases and J by 5 bases, with 14 bases between them. Germline V gives CDR1 SGDLS, CDR2 YYNGEE. The CDR3 runs to 15 residues.

This clone is a singleton in its sample. The rearrangement joins TRBV28 to TRBJ2-3; no firm D call. The V and J ends lost 6 bases and 2 bases respectively, with 15 bases between them. The CDR3 sequence is 15 residues long. Per the germline V gene, CDR1 is MDHEN and CDR2 is SYDVKM. CDR3 in amino acids: CASSPPGETTDTQYF. The CDR3 region has the DNA TGTGCCAGCAGCCCCCCCGGAGAGACCACAGATACGCAGTATTTT.

The chain joins TRBV23-1 to TRBJ1-6, with D uncertain. TRBV23-1 is annotated as an ORF whose role is uncertain. V lost 7 bases and J lost 8, with 30 bases in between. The CDR3 has 19 amino acids. In nucleotides, the CDR3 is TGCGCCAGCACCGAAACGCGGGCCCCCCCCCGGCTGGGTGATTCACCCCTCCACTTT. This translates into CASTETRAPPRLGDSPLHF.

The rearrangement joins TRBV9 to TRBJ2-3, with 7 bases matching TRBD2. The CDR3 consists of 15 residues. Germline V gives CDR1 SGDLS, CDR2 YYNGEE. The V gene end was trimmed by 2 bases and the J gene end by 1 base; junction bases not matched to a gene: 4. The CDR3 region is CASSVAAGGTDTQYF. The CDR3 DNA sequence: TGTGCCAGCAGCGTCGCCGCGGGAGGCACAGATACGCAGTATTTT.

This chain connects TRBV4-3 to TRBJ1-1, with a weak D call TRBD1 (5 bases). Germline V gene sequence: CDR1 LGHNA, CDR2 YSLEER. Deletions cut 0 bases from V and 4 bases from J, with 12 bases between. The CDR3 is made up of 15 amino acids. CDR3 coding DNA: TGCGCCAGCAGCCAAGAGGGGCCTCCCCGCACTGAAGCTTTCTTT. Its translation is CASSQEGPPRTEAFF.

The rearrangement links TRBV4-3 to TRBJ2-1, with no clear D. Looked up from germline, CDR1 is LGHNA and CDR2 is YSLEER. This CDR3 is built from 16 residues. The V gene lost 0 bases and the J gene lost 6 bases, with 15 bases spanning the gap. DNA for the CDR3: TGCGCCAGCAGCCAAGATCCCGTCAGAACTATCAATGAGCAGTTCTTC. This sequence encodes CASSQDPVRTINEQFF.